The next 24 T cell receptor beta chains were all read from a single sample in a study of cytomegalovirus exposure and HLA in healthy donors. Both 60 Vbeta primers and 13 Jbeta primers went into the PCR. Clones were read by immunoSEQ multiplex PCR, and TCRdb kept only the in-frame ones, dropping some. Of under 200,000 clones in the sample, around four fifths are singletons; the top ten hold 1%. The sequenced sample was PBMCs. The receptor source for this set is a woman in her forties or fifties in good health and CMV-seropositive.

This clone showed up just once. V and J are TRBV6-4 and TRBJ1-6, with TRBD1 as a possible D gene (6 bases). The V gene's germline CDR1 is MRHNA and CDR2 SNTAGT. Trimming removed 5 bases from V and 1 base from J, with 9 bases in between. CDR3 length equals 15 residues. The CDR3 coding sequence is TGTGCCAGCAGTTCGGACAGTTCCTATAATTCACCCCTCCACTTT. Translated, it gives CASSSDSSYNSPLHF.

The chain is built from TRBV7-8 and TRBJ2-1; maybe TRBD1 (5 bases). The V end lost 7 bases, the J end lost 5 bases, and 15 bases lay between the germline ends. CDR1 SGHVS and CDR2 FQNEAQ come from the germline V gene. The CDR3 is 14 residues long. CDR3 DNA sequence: TGTGCCAGCACTCCAGGGTTGCTAAACAATGAGCAGTTCTTC. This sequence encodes CASTPGLLNNEQFF.

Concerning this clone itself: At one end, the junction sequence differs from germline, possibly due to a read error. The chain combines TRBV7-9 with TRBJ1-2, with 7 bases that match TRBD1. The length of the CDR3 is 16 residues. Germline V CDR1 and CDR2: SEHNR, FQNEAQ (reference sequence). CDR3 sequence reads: CSSSARTGVTNYGYTF. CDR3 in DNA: TGTTCCAGCAGCGCGAGAACAGGGGTCACTAACTATGGCTACACCTTC.

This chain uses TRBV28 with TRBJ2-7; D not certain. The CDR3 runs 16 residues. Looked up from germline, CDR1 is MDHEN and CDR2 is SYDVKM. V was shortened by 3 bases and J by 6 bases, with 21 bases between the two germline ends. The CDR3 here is CASSFTRVAVPFEQYF. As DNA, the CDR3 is TGTGCCAGCAGTTTCACCCGGGTGGCTGTGCCGTTCGAGCAGTACTTC.

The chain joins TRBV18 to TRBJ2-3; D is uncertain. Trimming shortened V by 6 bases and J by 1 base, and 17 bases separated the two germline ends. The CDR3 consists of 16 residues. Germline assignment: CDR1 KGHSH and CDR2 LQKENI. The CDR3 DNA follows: TGTGCCAGCTCCCTTTCGGCGGTCCTAGGCACAGATACGCAGTATTTT. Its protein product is CASSLSAVLGTDTQYF.

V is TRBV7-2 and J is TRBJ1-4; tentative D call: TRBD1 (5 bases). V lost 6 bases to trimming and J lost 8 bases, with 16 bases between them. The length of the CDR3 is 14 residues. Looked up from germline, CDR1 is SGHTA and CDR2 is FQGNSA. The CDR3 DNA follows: TGTGCCAGCAGTCTACAGGAGGGTAACGAAAAACTGTTTTTT. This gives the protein CASSLQEGNEKLFF.

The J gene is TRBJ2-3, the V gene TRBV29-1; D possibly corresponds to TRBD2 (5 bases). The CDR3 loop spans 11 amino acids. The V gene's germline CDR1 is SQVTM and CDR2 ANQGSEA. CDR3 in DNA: TGCTCAGGTGGCGGGTTGGATACGCAGTATTTT. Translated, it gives CSGGGLDTQYF.

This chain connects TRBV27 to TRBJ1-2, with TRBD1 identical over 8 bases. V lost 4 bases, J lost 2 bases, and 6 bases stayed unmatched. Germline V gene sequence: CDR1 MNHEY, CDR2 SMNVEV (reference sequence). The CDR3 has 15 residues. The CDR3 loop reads CASSSGQAPNYGYTF. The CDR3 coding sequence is TGTGCCAGCAGTTCGGGACAGGCACCCAACTATGGCTACACCTTC.

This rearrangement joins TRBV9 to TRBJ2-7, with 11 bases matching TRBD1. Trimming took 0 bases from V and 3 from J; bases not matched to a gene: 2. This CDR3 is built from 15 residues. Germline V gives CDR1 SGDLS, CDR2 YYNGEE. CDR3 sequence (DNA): TGTGCCAGCAGCGTAGGGGACAGGGGGATCTACGAGCAGTACTTC. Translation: CASSVGDRGIYEQYF.

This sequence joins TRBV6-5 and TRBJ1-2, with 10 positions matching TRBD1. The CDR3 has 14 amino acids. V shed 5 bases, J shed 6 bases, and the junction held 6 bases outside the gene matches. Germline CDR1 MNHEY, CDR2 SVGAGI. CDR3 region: CASSRGQGVNGYTF. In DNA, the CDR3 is TGTGCCAGCAGTCGCGGACAGGGGGTCAATGGCTACACCTTC.

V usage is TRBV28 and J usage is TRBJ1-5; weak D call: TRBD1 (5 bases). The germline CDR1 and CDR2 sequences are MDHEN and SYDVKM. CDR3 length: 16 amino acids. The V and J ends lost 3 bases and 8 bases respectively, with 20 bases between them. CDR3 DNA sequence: TGTGCCAGCAGTTTCTATGGCTCGGGGGGATCAGAGCCCCAGCATTTT. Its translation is CASSFYGSGGSEPQHF.

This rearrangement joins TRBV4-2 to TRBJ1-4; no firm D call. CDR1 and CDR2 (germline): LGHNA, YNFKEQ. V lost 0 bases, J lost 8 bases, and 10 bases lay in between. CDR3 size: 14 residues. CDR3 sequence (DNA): TGTGCCAGCAGCCAAGAAACGGTCGAGGAAAAACTGTTTTTT. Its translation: CASSQETVEEKLFF.

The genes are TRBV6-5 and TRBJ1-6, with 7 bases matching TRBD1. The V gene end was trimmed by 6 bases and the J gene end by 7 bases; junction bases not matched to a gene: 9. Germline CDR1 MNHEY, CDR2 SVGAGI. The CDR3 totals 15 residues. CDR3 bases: TGTGCCAGCAGGACGACGCAGGGGGAGAATTCACCCCTCCACTTT. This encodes CASRTTQGENSPLHF.

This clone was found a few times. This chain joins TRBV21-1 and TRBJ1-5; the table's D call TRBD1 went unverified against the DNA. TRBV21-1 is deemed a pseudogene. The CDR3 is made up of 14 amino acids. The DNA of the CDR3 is TGTGCCAGCAGAACTTACAGGGGGAATCAGCCCCAGCATTTT. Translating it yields CASRTYRGNQPQHF.

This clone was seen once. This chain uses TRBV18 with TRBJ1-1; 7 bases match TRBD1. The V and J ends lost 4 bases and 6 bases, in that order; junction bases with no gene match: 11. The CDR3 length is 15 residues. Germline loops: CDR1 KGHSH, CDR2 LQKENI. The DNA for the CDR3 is TGTGCCAGCTCACAGGGTCTACAGGGGCGCGCTGAAGCTTTCTTT. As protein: CASSQGLQGRAEAFF.

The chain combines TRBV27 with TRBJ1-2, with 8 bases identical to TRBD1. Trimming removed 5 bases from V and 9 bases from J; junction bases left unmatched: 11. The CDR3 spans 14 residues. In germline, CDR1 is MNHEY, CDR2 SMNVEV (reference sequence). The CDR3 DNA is TGTGCCAGCAGTACATCCACCAGGGGGCTTAGCTACACCTTC. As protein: CASSTSTRGLSYTF.

Here the CDR3 DNA reads TGTGCCTGGAGCGTTGACCGCCAGACAGTCATGAACACTGAAGCTTTCTTT. Protein: CAWSVDRQTVMNTEAFF. This chain connects TRBV30 to TRBJ1-1, with D tentatively TRBD1 (5 bases). V was cut by 3 bases and J by 0 bases, with 20 bases left in between. Germline V lookup: CDR1 GTSNPN, CDR2 SVGIG (reference sequence). This CDR3 has 17 amino acids.

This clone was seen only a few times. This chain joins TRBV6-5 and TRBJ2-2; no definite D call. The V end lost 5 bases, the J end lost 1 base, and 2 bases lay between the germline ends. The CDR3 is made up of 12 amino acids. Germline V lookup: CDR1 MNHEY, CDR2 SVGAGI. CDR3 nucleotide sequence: TGTGCCAGCAGTCTGAACACCGGGGAGCTGTTTTTT. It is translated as CASSLNTGELFF.

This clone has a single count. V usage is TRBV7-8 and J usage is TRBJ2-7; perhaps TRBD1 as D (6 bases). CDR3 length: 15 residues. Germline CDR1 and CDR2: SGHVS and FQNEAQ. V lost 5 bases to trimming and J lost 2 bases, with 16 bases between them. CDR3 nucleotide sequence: TGTGCCAGCAGCCACAGGGTCGGCGGCCCCTACGAGCAGTACTTC. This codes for CASSHRVGGPYEQYF.

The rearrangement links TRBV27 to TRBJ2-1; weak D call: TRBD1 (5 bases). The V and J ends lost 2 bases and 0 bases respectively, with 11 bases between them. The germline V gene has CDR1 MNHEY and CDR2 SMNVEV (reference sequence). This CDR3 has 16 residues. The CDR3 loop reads CASSLGQGFSYNEQFF. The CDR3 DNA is TGTGCCAGCAGTTTAGGGCAGGGCTTCTCCTACAATGAGCAGTTCTTC.

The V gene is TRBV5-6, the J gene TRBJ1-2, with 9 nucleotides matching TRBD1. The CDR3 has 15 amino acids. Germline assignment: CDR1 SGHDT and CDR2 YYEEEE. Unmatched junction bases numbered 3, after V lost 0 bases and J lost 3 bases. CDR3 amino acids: CASSLGDRAHYGYTF. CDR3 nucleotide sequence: TGTGCCAGCAGCTTGGGGGACAGGGCCCACTATGGCTACACCTTC.

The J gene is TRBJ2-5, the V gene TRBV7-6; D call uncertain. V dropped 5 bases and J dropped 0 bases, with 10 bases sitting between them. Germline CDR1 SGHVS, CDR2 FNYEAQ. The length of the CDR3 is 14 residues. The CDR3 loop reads CASSLGLHQETQYF. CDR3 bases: TGTGCCAGCAGCCTTGGGCTTCACCAAGAGACCCAGTACTTC.

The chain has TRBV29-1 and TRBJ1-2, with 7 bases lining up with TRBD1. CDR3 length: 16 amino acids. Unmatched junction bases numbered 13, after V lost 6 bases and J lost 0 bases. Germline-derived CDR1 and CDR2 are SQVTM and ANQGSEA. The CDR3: CSVRMGTALTNYGYTF. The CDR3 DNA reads TGCAGCGTCCGCATGGGGACAGCTTTGACTAACTATGGCTACACCTTC.

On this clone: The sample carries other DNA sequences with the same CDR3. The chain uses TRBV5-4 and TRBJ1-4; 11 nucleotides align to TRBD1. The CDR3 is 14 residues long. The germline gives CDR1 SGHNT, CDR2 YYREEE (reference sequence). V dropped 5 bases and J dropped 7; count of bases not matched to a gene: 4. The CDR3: CASSAGTGGEKLFF. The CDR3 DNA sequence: TGTGCCAGCAGTGCCGGGACAGGGGGTGAAAAACTGTTTTTT.